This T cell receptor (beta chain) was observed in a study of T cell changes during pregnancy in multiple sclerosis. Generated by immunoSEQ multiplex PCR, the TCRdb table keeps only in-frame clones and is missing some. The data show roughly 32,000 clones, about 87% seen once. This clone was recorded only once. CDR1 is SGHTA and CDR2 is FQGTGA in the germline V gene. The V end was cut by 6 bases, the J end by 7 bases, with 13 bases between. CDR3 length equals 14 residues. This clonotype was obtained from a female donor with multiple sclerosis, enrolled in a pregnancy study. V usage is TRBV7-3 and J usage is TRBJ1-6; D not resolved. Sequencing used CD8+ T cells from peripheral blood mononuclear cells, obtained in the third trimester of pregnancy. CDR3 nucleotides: TGTGCCAGCAGTTTGGGCGTCCAAAATTCACCCCTCCACTTT. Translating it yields CASSLGVQNSPLHF.